The 5 T cell receptor beta chains in this list originate from one sample, sequenced in a study of response to subunit inactivated influenza vaccine. Each CDR3 protein is one row after TCRdb ran MiXCR on the RT-PCR reads. The data show 650,000 to 800,000 distinct CDR3 sequences, with approximately 14% seen just once and 6% to 8% held by the top ten. The source material was PBMCs from blood, sampled 14 days before vaccination. The receptors were sampled from a man aged 50 to 60 who received an inactivated influenza vaccine.

This clonotype came up a few times. The rearrangement joins TRBV28 to TRBJ1-5, with a weak D call TRBD1 (6 bases). Germline V gene lookup returns CDR1 MDHEN and CDR2 SYDVKM. The CDR3 runs 15 residues. The V end lost 3 bases, the J end lost 4 bases, and 13 bases lay between the germline ends. The CDR3 spells CASSFIQGRNQPQHF. In DNA form, the CDR3 reads TGTGCCAGCAGTTTTATACAGGGCCGAAATCAGCCCCAGCATTTT.

This clonotype was seen once. The junction departs from germline at one end; a sequencing error may be responsible. The J gene is TRBJ2-3, the V gene TRBV20-1, with 13 bases aligning to TRBD2. Germline-derived CDR1 and CDR2 are DFQATT and SNEGSKA (reference sequence). The CDR3 spans 17 residues. CDR3 coding DNA: TGCTGTGCTAGAGGAGGTACTAGCGGGGGGGGCACAGATACGCAGTATTTT. The encoded protein is CCARGGTSGGGTDTQYF.

This chain joins TRBV3-1 and TRBJ1-3, with a possible D match to TRBD1 (5 bases). V lost 0 bases and J lost 12, with 12 bases in between. In germline, CDR1 is LGHDT, CDR2 YNNKEL (reference sequence). The CDR3 runs 13 residues. Here the CDR3 DNA reads TGTGCCAGCAGCCAAGATTTGGGGACGCGCATATATTTT. It specifies CASSQDLGTRIYF.

The rearrangement links TRBV20-1 to TRBJ2-7; 8 positions match TRBD1. CDR1 and CDR2 (germline): DFQATT, SNEGSKA (reference sequence). V lost 3 bases, J lost 3 bases, and 10 bases stayed unmatched. The CDR3 extends over 15 amino acids. The CDR3 region is CSASPDRVEDYEQYF. CDR3 sequence (DNA): TGCAGTGCTAGTCCGGACAGGGTGGAGGACTACGAGCAGTACTTC.

This rearrangement joins TRBV27 to TRBJ2-1; D unclear. The V and J ends lost 2 bases and 5 bases respectively, with 13 bases between them. Germline lookup yields CDR1 MNHEY and CDR2 SMNVEV (reference sequence). This CDR3 has 15 residues. The chain's CDR3 is CASSLRSTYNNEQFF. DNA of the CDR3: TGTGCCAGCAGTTTAAGATCGACCTATAACAATGAGCAGTTCTTC.